The 27 T cell receptor beta chains presented below share a single source sample, sequenced in a study of cytomegalovirus exposure and HLA in healthy donors (dated by TCRdb to about 2017). The library was obtained by the immunoSEQ multiplex PCR assay. A mixture of 60 forward primers for TCR Vbeta segments and 13 reverse primers for TCR Jbeta segments was used in the multiplex PCR. Drawn from immuneACCESS, this table holds only the in-frame rearrangements with V and J called that TCRdb kept. Clones are partly lost; checked studies trace under half to an unresolved V gene and leave the rest unexplained. The sample's table lists a count of around 110,000 clones. Of the sample, under 7% falls within the top ten clones. The sequenced sample was PBMCs. These receptors originate from a man aged 35 to 55 in good health and CMV-seropositive.

The chain combines TRBV27 with TRBJ1-3, with a weak D call TRBD1 (6 bases). This CDR3 comprises 14 residues. Looked up from germline, CDR1 is MNHEY and CDR2 is SMNVEV (reference sequence). The ends were cut back, 3 bases at V and 2 bases at J, with 8 bases in the middle. The CDR3 spells CASSLKGAGNTIYF. In DNA form, the CDR3 reads TGTGCCAGCAGTTTGAAGGGGGCTGGAAACACCATATATTTT.

The J gene is TRBJ1-5, the V gene TRBV2, with unresolved D. The CDR3 runs to 12 residues. V was trimmed by 7 bases and J by 9 bases, leaving 13 bases between them. Germline loops: CDR1 SNHLY, CDR2 FYNNEI. The CDR3 coding sequence is TGTGCCAGCACCCCTACCGGTGGGCCCCAGCATTTT. Residues: CASTPTGGPQHF. The entire variable domain, with the rest obtained from reference TRBV2 and TRBJ1-5, is as follows: EPEVTQTPSHQVTQMGQEVILRCVPISNHLYFYWYRQILGQKVEFLVSFYNNEISEKSEIFDDQFSVERPDGSNFTLKIRSTKLEDSAMYFCASTPTGGPQHFGDGTRLSIL.

The V and J genes are TRBV28 and TRBJ1-1, with a weak D call TRBD1 (5 bases). The CDR3 runs 12 residues. The germline V gene encodes CDR1 MDHEN and CDR2 SYDVKM. Trimming left V 6 bases short and J 7 bases short, with 12 bases between. CDR3 nucleotide sequence: TGTGCCAGCAGCGACCCCACAGGTGAAGCTTTCTTT. Translating it yields CASSDPTGEAFF.

The V call is TRBV5-4, the J call TRBJ1-2; tentative D call: TRBD1 (5 bases). The germline V gene has CDR1 SGHNT and CDR2 YYREEE (reference sequence). The CDR3 extends over 13 amino acids. Trimming removed 5 bases from V and 8 bases from J, with 16 bases in between. The CDR3 reads CASRPDSRTGYTF. The CDR3 nucleotides read TGTGCCAGCAGGCCCGACAGCCGCACGGGCTACACCTTC.

This chain uses TRBV28 with TRBJ2-7; 7 nucleotides align to TRBD1. The CDR3 has 14 residues. Germline CDR1 and CDR2: MDHEN and SYDVKM. J lost 4 bases, V lost 4 bases, and 7 bases had no gene match. In DNA form, the CDR3 reads TGTGCCAGCAGTTCGGCGGACAGGACTTACGAGCAGTACTTC. As protein: CASSSADRTYEQYF. Supplemented by reference TRBV28 and TRBJ2-7, the full variable domain reads DVKVTQSSRYLVKRTGEKVFLECVQDMDHENMFWYRQDPGLGLRLIYFSYDVKMKEKGDIPEGYSVSREKKERFSLILESASTNQTSMYLCASSSADRTYEQYFGPGTRLTVT.

The chain carries TRBV6-5 and TRBJ1-1, with a tentative D call TRBD1 (6 bases). CDR1 is MNHEY, CDR2 SVGAGI, per germline. The CDR3 consists of 15 residues. V gave up 5 bases and J gave up 2 bases, with 15 bases separating them. CDR3: CASSRPGQENTEAFF. The CDR3 region has the DNA TGTGCCAGCAGTAGACCGGGACAAGAAAACACTGAAGCTTTCTTT.

V usage is TRBV5-6 and J usage is TRBJ1-2; 7 bases are shared with TRBD1. Trimming took 3 bases from V and 3 from J; bases not matched to a gene: 5. The CDR3 totals 14 residues. Germline CDR1 SGHDT, CDR2 YYEEEE. The CDR3 nucleotides are TGTGCCAGCAGCTCCATTGGGACAGACTATGGCTACACCTTC. The encoded protein is CASSSIGTDYGYTF.

This chain links TRBV7-2 with TRBJ2-1, with TRBD2 identical over 8 bases. After removal of 5 bases from V and 7 bases from J, the junction contained 10 bases not matched to a gene. The CDR3 runs to 15 residues. Germline lookup yields CDR1 SGHTA and CDR2 FQGNSA. The CDR3 spells CASSPSPSGGNEQFF. DNA for the CDR3: TGTGCCAGCAGCCCTTCCCCGTCGGGGGGGAATGAGCAGTTCTTC.

This sequence joins TRBV9 and TRBJ1-6; D uncertain. This CDR3 is 14 amino acids long. Per the germline V gene, CDR1 is SGDLS and CDR2 is YYNGEE. V lost 0 bases to trimming and J lost 7 bases, with 8 bases between them. CDR3 in amino acids: CASSVGAGNSPLHF. CDR3 nucleotides: TGTGCCAGCAGCGTAGGCGCGGGAAATTCACCCCTCCACTTT.

The chain recombines TRBV29-1 with TRBJ1-1, with a possible D match to TRBD1 (6 bases). Looked up from germline, CDR1 is SQVTM and CDR2 is ANQGSEA. The CDR3 is 12 residues long. Trimming took off 7 bases at V and 7 bases at J, with 16 bases between the two ends. The DNA of the CDR3 is TGCAGCGCCCGCCGACAGGCCTATGAAGCTTTCTTT. This encodes CSARRQAYEAFF.

This chain connects TRBV27 to TRBJ2-1, with TRBD2 identical over 11 bases. The germline gives CDR1 MNHEY, CDR2 SMNVEV (reference sequence). V was clipped by 5 bases and J by 12 bases; unmatched bases: 6. CDR3 length: 13 amino acids. The CDR3: CASSLAGGERQFF. DNA of the CDR3: TGTGCCAGCAGTCTAGCGGGAGGAGAGAGGCAGTTCTTC.

The rearrangement joins TRBV11-2 to TRBJ2-1, with 12 bases lining up with TRBD2. Trimming cost V 4 bases and J 10 bases; bases outside gene matches: 14. Germline V gene data show CDR1 as SGHAT and CDR2 as FQNNGV. This CDR3 is built from 17 residues. CDR3 bases: TGTGCCAGCAGCTCCTACTCTAGCGGGAGGGCGACACCCGAGCAGTTCTTC. Translated, it gives CASSSYSSGRATPEQFF.

This chain uses TRBV6-5 with TRBJ2-1, with D possibly TRBD2 on 7 matching bases. The V and J ends lost 2 bases and 12 bases respectively, with 11 bases between them. The CDR3 runs to 12 residues. The V gene's germline CDR1 is MNHEY and CDR2 SVGAGI. CDR3 nucleotide sequence: TGTGCCAGCAGTTACGAAGGGGGGGGGCAGTTCTTC. Amino acid sequence: CASSYEGGGQFF.

The DNA for the CDR3 is TGTGCCAGCAGTGAAGACCCGGGAATAGAGCAGTACTTC. Amino acids: CASSEDPGIEQYF. This chain uses TRBV25-1 with TRBJ2-7; D perhaps matches TRBD2 (5 bases). V was clipped by 2 bases and J by 7 bases, with 12 bases between them. This CDR3 has 13 amino acids. The germline gives CDR1 MGHDK, CDR2 SYGVNS.

The chain combines TRBV13 with TRBJ2-5; D is possibly TRBD1 (5 bases). Germline V gene lookup returns CDR1 PRHDT and CDR2 FYEKMQ (reference sequence). With 3 bases removed from V and 1 base from J, the gap between germline ends came to 12 bases. CDR3 length equals 15 residues. The CDR3 protein is CASSLSRAAQETQYF. CDR3 DNA: TGTGCCAGCAGCTTGAGCAGGGCGGCCCAAGAGACCCAGTACTTC. Drawing the rest from reference TRBV13 and TRBJ2-5, the complete variable domain is AAGVIQSPRHLIKEKRETATLKCYPIPRHDTVYWYQQGPGQDPQFLISFYEKMQSDKGSIPDRFSAQQFSDYHSELNMSSLELGDSALYFCASSLSRAAQETQYFGPGTRLLVL.

The chain is built from TRBV6-6 and TRBJ2-7; maybe TRBD1 (6 bases). Trimming took 7 bases from V and 3 from J, leaving 10 bases between them. CDR1 and CDR2 (germline): MNHNY, SVGAGI (reference sequence). The CDR3 has 12 residues. The CDR3 sequence: CASNLQGYEQYF. CDR3 coding DNA: TGTGCCAGCAACCTACAGGGCTACGAGCAGTACTTC.

The rearrangement links TRBV5-1 to TRBJ2-2; 8 bases are a match to TRBD1. Germline lookup yields CDR1 SGHRS and CDR2 YFSETQ. The V gene end was trimmed by 3 bases and the J gene end by 7 bases; junction bases not matched to a gene: 14. There are 17 residues in the CDR3. CDR3 sequence: CASSYGTGSLTGGELFF. CDR3 sequence (DNA): TGCGCCAGCAGCTACGGGACAGGCTCTTTAACGGGCGGGGAGCTGTTTTTT.

The rearrangement joins TRBV5-1 to TRBJ2-1, with a possible D match to TRBD1 (6 bases). Germline V gene lookup returns CDR1 SGHRS and CDR2 YFSETQ. The CDR3 sequence is 15 residues long. V was shortened by 8 bases and J by 1 base, with 16 bases between the two germline ends. The CDR3 bases are TGCGCCAGTGCCCCCGGGACACCTTCCTACAATGAGCAGTTCTTC. It encodes CASAPGTPSYNEQFF.

The V and J genes are TRBV11-2 and TRBJ2-2; the D gene is possibly TRBD2 (6 bases). Germline V gene data show CDR1 as SGHAT and CDR2 as FQNNGV. V was clipped by 6 bases and J by 2 bases, with 13 bases between them. The CDR3 contains 15 residues. The CDR3 sequence: CASREGSLNTGELFF. CDR3 nucleotide sequence: TGTGCCAGCAGGGAGGGCAGCTTAAACACCGGGGAGCTGTTTTTT.

The chain couples TRBV2 to TRBJ2-3; a weak D match, TRBD1 (6 bases). V was clipped by 8 bases and J by 2 bases, with 11 bases between them. Germline-derived CDR1 and CDR2 are SNHLY and FYNNEI. The CDR3 spans 13 residues. Here the CDR3 reads CASHPGDTDTQYF. The DNA for the CDR3 is TGTGCCAGCCACCCAGGGGACACAGATACGCAGTATTTT.

This chain links TRBV28 with TRBJ2-2; 12 bases align to TRBD2. The ends lost 4 bases at V and 5 bases at J; junction bases unmatched: 8. Per germline, CDR1 MDHEN and CDR2 SYDVKM. This CDR3 has 17 amino acids. This CDR3 is CASSSTSGSKWTGELFF. In nucleotides, the CDR3 is TGTGCCAGCAGTTCGACTAGCGGGAGTAAGTGGACCGGGGAGCTGTTTTTT. The full variable domain, rest sourced from reference TRBV28 and TRBJ2-2, is DVKVTQSSRYLVKRTGEKVFLECVQDMDHENMFWYRQDPGLGLRLIYFSYDVKMKEKGDIPEGYSVSREKKERFSLILESASTNQTSMYLCASSSTSGSKWTGELFFGEGSRLTVL.

The CDR3 DNA reads as TGCGCCAGCAGCCCGGACAGTGCTAGCTCTGGAAACACCATATATTTT. This translates into CASSPDSASSGNTIYF. The chain has TRBV5-1 and TRBJ1-3, with a tentative D call TRBD1 (6 bases). CDR1 is SGHRS and CDR2 is YFSETQ in the germline V gene. CDR3 length: 16 residues. V was clipped by 4 bases and J by 0 bases, with 14 bases between them.

The genes are TRBV7-8 and TRBJ2-2; D gene unclear. Germline CDR1 is SGHVS and CDR2 is FQNEAQ. The CDR3 contains 17 residues. Trimming shortened V by 3 bases and J by 0 bases, and 14 bases separated the two germline ends. In DNA form, the CDR3 reads TGTGCCAGCAGCTTGTCCCAGGCTGGCCCGAACACCGGGGAGCTGTTTTTT. Its translation: CASSLSQAGPNTGELFF.

V gene TRBV2 combines with J gene TRBJ1-6, with TRBD1 matching over 7 bases. The CDR3 runs 14 residues. The V gene end was trimmed by 6 bases and the J gene end by 7 bases; junction bases not matched to a gene: 6. The V gene's germline CDR1 is SNHLY and CDR2 FYNNEI. The CDR3, as DNA: TGTGCCAGCAGGCTGGGACAGTTAAATTCACCCCTCCACTTT. Amino acids: CASRLGQLNSPLHF. Full variable domain (outside the CDR3, taken from reference TRBV2 and TRBJ1-6): EPEVTQTPSHQVTQMGQEVILRCVPISNHLYFYWYRQILGQKVEFLVSFYNNEISEKSEIFDDQFSVERPDGSNFTLKIRSTKLEDSAMYFCASRLGQLNSPLHFGNGTRLTVT.

This sequence joins TRBV4-1 and TRBJ2-5; 7 bases line up with TRBD2. The DNA matches TRBJ2-7 better at its end, which makes the J call doubtful. The CDR3 runs 18 residues. The germline V gene encodes CDR1 MGHRA and CDR2 YSYEKL. For the CDR3, the DNA is TGCGCCAGCAGCCGCGTGTTCCCTCCGGGAGGACCGGGTTACGAGCAGTACTTC. It codes for CASSRVFPPGGPGYEQYF.

The chain recombines TRBV4-2 with TRBJ2-5; possibly TRBD1 for D (5 bases). V dropped 3 bases and J dropped 3 bases, with 14 bases sitting between them. The CDR3 runs to 15 residues. Germline lookup yields CDR1 LGHNA and CDR2 YNFKEQ. CDR3 protein: CASSHEATGEETQYF. In nucleotides, the CDR3 is TGTGCCAGCAGCCACGAAGCAACAGGAGAAGAGACCCAGTACTTC.

The V call is TRBV19, the J call TRBJ2-3, with TRBD1 matching 7 bases. V was clipped by 10 bases and J by 4 bases; unmatched bases: 11. The CDR3 runs to 14 residues. Germline values: CDR1 LNHDA, CDR2 SQIVND (reference sequence). CDR3 bases: TGTGCCACCCAGAGGGACAGAGTCTCAGATACGCAGTATTTT. Translation gives CATQRDRVSDTQYF.